The 3 T cell receptor beta chains listed next were all sequenced from one sample in a study of blood T cell repertoires in COVID-19. TCRdb keeps only in-frame clones here, not all; method: immunoSEQ multiplex PCR. The sample contains about 250,000 clones, 86% of which appear only once. What was sequenced was peripheral blood. The receptors stem from a woman in her sixties who had recovered from COVID-19.

The J gene is TRBJ1-4, the V gene TRBV19; D is unresolved. The CDR3 has 13 amino acids. The germline CDR1 and CDR2 sequences are LNHDA and SQIVND (reference sequence). Trimming removed 1 base at V and 8 bases at J, with 8 bases between. The DNA of the CDR3 is TGTGCCAGTAGTATAGGGGAGGCCGAAAAACTGTTTTTT. It encodes CASSIGEAEKLFF. The variable domain in full, with the rest retrieved from reference TRBV19 and TRBJ1-4, is DGGITQSPKYLFRKEGQNVTLSCEQNLNHDAMYWYRQDPGQGLRLIYYSQIVNDFQKGDIAEGYSVSREKKESFPLTVTSAQKNPTAFYLCASSIGEAEKLFFGSGTQLSVL.

In DNA form, the CDR3 reads TGTGCCAGCAGCTCCGGGACAGGGTACAACACCGGGGAGCTGTTTTTT. This encodes CASSSGTGYNTGELFF. The chain uses TRBV27 and TRBJ2-2, with 9 bases aligning to TRBD1. The CDR3 runs 16 residues. J gave up 2 bases and V 6 bases, and 7 bases lay outside the gene matches. From germline, CDR1 is MNHEY and CDR2 SMNVEV (reference sequence).

This chain links TRBV4-1 with TRBJ1-2; 7 nucleotides line up with TRBD1. CDR3 length: 14 amino acids. CDR1 is MGHRA, CDR2 YSYEKL, per germline. The V segment lost 1 base and the J segment 7 bases; nucleotides outside the gene matches: 6. CDR3: CASSQGSRGSGYTF. DNA for the CDR3: TGCGCCAGCAGCCAAGGGTCCAGGGGGTCTGGCTACACCTTC.